The present entry profiles one T cell receptor (beta chain) with its context. In the original analysis: Amplifying reference gene primers gave estimates of nucleated cell counts. Measured with immunoSEQ multiplex PCR; TCRdb has only the in-frame clones, and not every one. V and J calls and clone size are those listed in that table; D and trimming were worked out from the DNA. The table records about 430,000 clones, over 75% of them present only once. The source of the sample is a study of blood T cell repertoires in COVID-19. Overall study: Samples came from the United States, Italy and Spain, spanning acute and convalescent COVID-19. Sources were T cells, B-cell-depleted T cells, or PBMCs; the material itself was cDNA or gDNA.

Those designated as exposed participants met a COVID-19 case within 2 weeks before study entry. This CDR3 contains 14 residues. The germline CDR1 and CDR2 sequences are SNHLY and FYNNEI. V was trimmed by 7 bases and J by 5 bases, leaving 15 bases between them. This chain connects TRBV2 to TRBJ1-5, with D maybe TRBD1 (6 bases). This TCR was recovered from a woman between 18 and 29 years old who had been exposed to COVID-19. Sequenced: PBMCs or T cells enriched from blood (not recorded which). DNA for the CDR3: TGTGCCAGCACCAAAGACAGGCGCGATCAGCCCCAGCATTTT. Amino acids: CASTKDRRDQPQHF.